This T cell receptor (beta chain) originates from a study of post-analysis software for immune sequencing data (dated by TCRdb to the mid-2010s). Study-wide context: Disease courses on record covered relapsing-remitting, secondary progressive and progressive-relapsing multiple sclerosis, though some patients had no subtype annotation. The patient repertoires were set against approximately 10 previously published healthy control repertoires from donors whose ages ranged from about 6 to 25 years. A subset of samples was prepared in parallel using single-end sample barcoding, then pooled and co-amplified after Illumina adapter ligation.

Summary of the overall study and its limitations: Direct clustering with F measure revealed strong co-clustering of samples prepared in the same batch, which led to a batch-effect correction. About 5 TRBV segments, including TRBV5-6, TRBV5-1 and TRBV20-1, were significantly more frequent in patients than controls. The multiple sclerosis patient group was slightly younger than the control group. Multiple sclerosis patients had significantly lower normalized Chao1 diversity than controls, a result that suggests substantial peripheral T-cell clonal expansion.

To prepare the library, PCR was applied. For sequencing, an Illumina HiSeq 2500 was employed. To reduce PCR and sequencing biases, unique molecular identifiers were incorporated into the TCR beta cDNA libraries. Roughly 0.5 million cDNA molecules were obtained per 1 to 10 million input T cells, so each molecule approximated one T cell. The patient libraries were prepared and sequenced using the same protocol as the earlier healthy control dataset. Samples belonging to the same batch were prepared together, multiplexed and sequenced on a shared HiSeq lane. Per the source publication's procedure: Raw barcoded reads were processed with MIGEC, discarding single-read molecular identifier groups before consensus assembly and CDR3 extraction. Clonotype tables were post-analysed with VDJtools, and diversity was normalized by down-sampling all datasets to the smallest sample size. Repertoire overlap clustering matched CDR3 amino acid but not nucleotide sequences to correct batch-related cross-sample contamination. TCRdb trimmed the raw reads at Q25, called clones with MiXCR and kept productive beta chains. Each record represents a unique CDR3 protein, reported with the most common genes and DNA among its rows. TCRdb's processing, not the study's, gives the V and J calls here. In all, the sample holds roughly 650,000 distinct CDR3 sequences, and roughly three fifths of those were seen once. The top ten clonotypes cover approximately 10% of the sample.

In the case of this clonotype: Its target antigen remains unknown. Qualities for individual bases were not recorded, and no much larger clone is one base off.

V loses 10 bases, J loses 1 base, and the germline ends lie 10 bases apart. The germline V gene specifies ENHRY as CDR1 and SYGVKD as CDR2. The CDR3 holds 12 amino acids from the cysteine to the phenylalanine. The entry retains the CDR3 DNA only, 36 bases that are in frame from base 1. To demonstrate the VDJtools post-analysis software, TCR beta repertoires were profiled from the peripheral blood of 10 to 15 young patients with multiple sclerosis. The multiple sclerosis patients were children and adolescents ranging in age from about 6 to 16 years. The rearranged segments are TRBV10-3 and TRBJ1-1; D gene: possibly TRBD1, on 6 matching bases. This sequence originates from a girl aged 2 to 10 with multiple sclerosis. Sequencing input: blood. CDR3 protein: CATSQGNTEAFF. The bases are TGTGCCACCTCACAGGGGAACACTGAAGCTTTCTTT.